The 26 T cell receptor beta chains presented below share a single source sample, sequenced in a study of cytomegalovirus exposure and HLA in healthy donors. The study ran its PCR with 60 Vbeta and 13 Jbeta primers. The data were produced by immunoSEQ multiplex PCR, yet TCRdb's version contains in-frame clones alone and is incomplete. The sample has about 130,000 clones, around four fifths seen once. Input material: PBMCs. The receptors here all came from a middle-aged woman in good health and CMV-seropositive.

The V call is TRBV4-2, the J call TRBJ2-2, with 8 bases lining up with TRBD1. The CDR3 loop spans 16 amino acids. The germline V gene encodes CDR1 LGHNA and CDR2 YNFKEQ. After removal of 0 bases from V and 3 bases from J, the junction contained 3 bases not matched to a gene. CDR3 in amino acids: CASSQERTGYTGELFF. DNA for the CDR3: TGTGCCAGCAGCCAAGAGAGGACAGGGTACACCGGGGAGCTGTTTTTT.

This clone counts as medium-sized. The genes are TRBV19 and TRBJ2-7, with 8 nucleotides matching TRBD1. The trim removed 4 bases at V and 2 bases at J, leaving 10 bases unmatched. CDR1 and CDR2 (germline): LNHDA, SQIVND (reference sequence). This CDR3 comprises 16 residues. The CDR3 protein is CASSTAEAGGPYEQYF. The CDR3 DNA sequence: TGTGCCAGTAGTACGGCCGAGGCAGGGGGCCCCTACGAGCAGTACTTC.

The rearrangement uses TRBV27 and TRBJ2-1; 9 bases match TRBD2. Germline V gene lookup returns CDR1 MNHEY and CDR2 SMNVEV (reference sequence). With 2 bases clipped from V and 9 bases from J, the junction kept 5 bases outside the gene matches. The CDR3 consists of 14 residues. CDR3 region: CASSLAGGPGEQFF. The DNA of the CDR3 is TGTGCCAGCAGTTTAGCGGGAGGGCCAGGTGAGCAGTTCTTC.

The rearrangement links TRBV5-1 to TRBJ1-4; 8 nucleotides align to TRBD1. Trimming at V came to 3 bases and at J to 2 bases, leaving 6 bases not matched to a gene. From germline, CDR1 is SGHRS and CDR2 YFSETQ. This CDR3 contains 16 residues. The CDR3 DNA reads TGCGCCAGCAGCTATGGACAGGGATTGACTAATGAAAAACTGTTTTTT. Encoded protein: CASSYGQGLTNEKLFF. The whole variable domain, remainder taken from reference TRBV5-1 and TRBJ1-4, is KAGVTQTPRYLIKTRGQQVTLSCSPISGHRSVSWYQQTPGQGLQFLFEYFSETQRNKGNFPGRFSGRQFSNSRSEMNVSTLELGDSALYLCASSYGQGLTNEKLFFGSGTQLSVL.

In this sample, this clone turned up once. The genes are TRBV7-9 and TRBJ2-5; TRBD1 agrees at 9 bases. CDR1 and CDR2 from the germline V gene are SEHNR and FQNEAQ (reference sequence). The CDR3 is 14 residues long. The V segment lost 3 bases and the J segment 4 bases; nucleotides outside the gene matches: 3. DNA of the CDR3: TGTGCCAGCAGCTTTGACAGGGGGGGAGAGACCCAGTACTTC. Amino acids: CASSFDRGGETQYF.

This rearrangement joins TRBV11-3 to TRBJ2-1, with no clear D. The ends were cut back, 3 bases at V and 10 bases at J, with 13 bases in the middle. CDR1 and CDR2 (germline): SGHNT, YENEEA. The CDR3 consists of 13 residues. The CDR3 spells CASSFDTAREQFF. As DNA, the CDR3 is TGTGCCAGCAGCTTCGATACGGCTAGGGAGCAGTTCTTC.

The V call is TRBV30, the J call TRBJ1-2; 11 bases fit TRBD1. V shed 7 bases and J 4 bases; nucleotides not matched to a gene: 8. This CDR3 region has 14 residues. The germline gives CDR1 GTSNPN, CDR2 SVGIG (reference sequence). The CDR3 DNA is TGTGCCTACCACGGACAGGGGGCTAGCTATGGCTACACCTTC. It specifies CAYHGQGASYGYTF.

This chain joins TRBV5-1 and TRBJ1-2; possible D gene TRBD1, 5 bases. V was clipped by 3 bases and J by 3 bases, with 24 bases between them. CDR1 is SGHRS and CDR2 is YFSETQ in the germline V gene. CDR3 length: 18 residues. CDR3 in DNA: TGCGCCAGCAGCTCGGGGGTATGGCAGGCTCCAATCCACTATGGCTACACCTTC. Protein product: CASSSGVWQAPIHYGYTF.

Turning to this clone: Germline is not matched at one junction end, which may reflect a read error. CDR3 sequence reads: CASSPGTGDRYNEQFF. Here the CDR3 DNA reads TGTGCTAGCAGCCCTGGGACAGGGGACCGCTACAATGAGCAGTTCTTC. The chain has TRBV7-7 and TRBJ2-1; TRBD1 matches 10 bases. The V gene's germline CDR1 is SSHAT and CDR2 FNYEAQ (reference sequence). This CDR3 spans 16 amino acids. The variable domain in full, with the rest retrieved from reference TRBV7-7 and TRBJ2-1, is GAGVSQSPRYKVTKRGQDVTLRCDPISSHATLYWYQQALGQGPEFLTYFNYEAQPDKSGLPSDRFSAERPEGSISTLTIQRTEQRDSAMYRCASSPGTGDRYNEQFFGPGTRLTVL.

The gene calls are TRBV14 and TRBJ2-3; D is unresolved. V gave up 3 bases and J gave up 1 base, with 11 bases separating them. The CDR3 consists of 15 residues. Per germline, CDR1 SGHDN and CDR2 FVKESK. The DNA for the CDR3 is TGTGCCAGCAGCCATTCTCATCCGGGCACAGATACGCAGTATTTT. This translates into CASSHSHPGTDTQYF.

The chain links TRBV6-5 to TRBJ2-5; perhaps TRBD1 as D (6 bases). There are 13 residues in the CDR3. The germline V gene has CDR1 MNHEY and CDR2 SVGAGI. The V end was cut by 5 bases, the J end by 5 bases, with 12 bases between. CDR3 nucleotide sequence: TGTGCCAGCAGTCCCTGGCAGGGGGAGACCCAGTACTTC. It yields the protein CASSPWQGETQYF.

The chain links TRBV14 to TRBJ2-7; 12 bases match TRBD2. Germline V gene sequence: CDR1 SGHDN, CDR2 FVKESK. The length of the CDR3 is 14 residues. V lost 4 bases and J lost 2; bases outside the gene matches: 0. As DNA, the CDR3 is TGTGCCAGCAGCCGGACTAGCGGGACCTACGAGCAGTACTTC. It encodes CASSRTSGTYEQYF.

DNA of the CDR3: TGTGCCAGCAGCCAAAGAACAGGGGCTCAGCCCCAGCATTTT. Its protein is CASSQRTGAQPQHF. V gene TRBV13 combines with J gene TRBJ1-5, with 7 nucleotides matching TRBD1. The CDR3 extends over 14 amino acids. In germline, CDR1 is PRHDT, CDR2 FYEKMQ (reference sequence). The V and J ends lost 5 bases and 6 bases, in that order; junction bases with no gene match: 7.

The rearrangement links TRBV4-2 to TRBJ2-7; the match to TRBD1 covers 8 bases. Germline CDR1 is LGHNA and CDR2 is YNFKEQ. The CDR3 totals 14 residues. Trimming removed 2 bases from V and 4 bases from J; junction bases left unmatched: 4. The CDR3 bases are TGTGCCAGCAGCCAAACAGGGGGTTGGTACGAGCAGTACTTC. Its protein is CASSQTGGWYEQYF.

In the case of this clone: Mismatch with germline at one junction end may stem from a read error. The rearrangement links TRBV7-7 to TRBJ1-4, with 9 bases fitting TRBD1. CDR3 length: 13 residues. From germline, CDR1 is SSHAT and CDR2 FNYEAQ (reference sequence). The CDR3 nucleotides read TGTGCTAGCAGCTTGGACAGGGGTGAAAAACTGTTTTTT. Its translation: CASSLDRGEKLFF.

The chain couples TRBV11-2 to TRBJ2-7, with D possibly TRBD1 on 7 matching bases. The ends were cut back, 5 bases at V and 2 bases at J, with 16 bases in the middle. The germline V gene has CDR1 SGHAT and CDR2 FQNNGV. The CDR3 runs 15 residues. The CDR3 nucleotides read TGTGCCAGCAGCCCGTGGCGGGACAGCACCTACGAGCAGTACTTC. This codes for CASSPWRDSTYEQYF.

The CDR3, as DNA: TGTGCCAGCAGTTGGGGGGGATCGATAACGAATGAAAAACTGTTTTTT. This codes for CASSWGGSITNEKLFF. This rearrangement joins TRBV28 to TRBJ1-4; TRBD1 might be the D (5 bases). From germline, CDR1 is MDHEN and CDR2 SYDVKM. The CDR3 extends over 16 amino acids. Trimming took off 4 bases at V and 5 bases at J, with 17 bases between the two ends.

This clone has only a few counts. The CDR3 region has the DNA TGTGCCTGGAGCGCCGGGGGGTTAGGTCAGCCCCAGCATTTT. This codes for CAWSAGGLGQPQHF. The chain is built from TRBV30 and TRBJ1-5, with D possibly being TRBD1 (5 bases). The CDR3 has 14 amino acids. V dropped 3 bases and J dropped 6 bases, with 15 bases sitting between them. The germline gives CDR1 GTSNPN, CDR2 SVGIG (reference sequence).

The genes are TRBV6-1 and TRBJ2-7; possible D gene TRBD2, 6 bases. V lost 3 bases to trimming and J lost 4 bases, with 16 bases between them. Germline lookup yields CDR1 MNHNS and CDR2 SASEGT. This CDR3 region has 15 residues. The CDR3 protein is CASSESSIGTYEQYF. CDR3 coding DNA: TGTGCCAGCAGTGAGTCCTCCATTGGGACTTACGAGCAGTACTTC.

V and J are TRBV30 and TRBJ2-7; D gene unclear. This CDR3 spans 13 amino acids. Trimming took 2 bases from V and 6 from J, leaving 14 bases between them. CDR1 and CDR2 from the germline V gene are GTSNPN and SVGIG (reference sequence). CDR3 region: CAWSRSKAREQYF. CDR3 nucleotide sequence: TGTGCCTGGAGTAGGAGTAAGGCACGCGAGCAGTACTTC.

V is TRBV27 and J is TRBJ2-7; TRBD1 is a possible D gene (6 bases). The germline V and J ends were trimmed by 5 bases and 3 bases, with 14 bases remaining between them. The CDR3 length is 14 residues. CDR1 is MNHEY and CDR2 is SMNVEV in the germline V gene (reference sequence). CDR3 nucleotides: TGTGCCAGCAGTCCCCTACAAGGGGGCTACGAGCAGTACTTC. Protein: CASSPLQGGYEQYF.

V usage is TRBV18 and J usage is TRBJ1-4, with 8 bases matching TRBD1. The germline gives CDR1 KGHSH, CDR2 LQKENI. This CDR3 region has 14 residues. V lost 4 bases and J lost 5; bases outside the gene matches: 3. Here the CDR3 DNA reads TGTGCCAGCTCACTCGGGACAGGAAATGAAAAACTGTTTTTT. Protein sequence: CASSLGTGNEKLFF.

V is TRBV7-6 and J is TRBJ1-1; perhaps TRBD1 as D (5 bases). The CDR3 is made up of 15 amino acids. V shed 6 bases and J shed 4 bases, with 18 bases lying between them. Germline values: CDR1 SGHVS, CDR2 FNYEAQ. CDR3 in amino acids: CASRPRQGDGTEAFF. The CDR3 region has the DNA TGTGCCAGCAGACCCCGGCAGGGCGATGGCACTGAAGCTTTCTTT.

V gene TRBV9 combines with J gene TRBJ2-3, with 12 bases that match TRBD2. The CDR3 has 16 amino acids. Germline V lookup: CDR1 SGDLS, CDR2 YYNGEE. The V segment lost 4 bases and the J segment 4 bases; nucleotides outside the gene matches: 7. The CDR3 reads CASSPRLAGVADTQYF. In DNA, the CDR3 is TGTGCCAGCAGCCCAAGACTAGCGGGAGTGGCAGATACGCAGTATTTT.

V usage is TRBV7-9 and J usage is TRBJ2-5; 8 nucleotides line up with TRBD2. The CDR3 runs to 14 residues. Germline lookup yields CDR1 SEHNR and CDR2 FQNEAQ (reference sequence). J was trimmed by 4 bases and V by 3 bases; bases with no gene match: 4. Here the CDR3 reads CASSFPGGPETQYF. Written as DNA, the CDR3 is TGTGCCAGCAGCTTTCCGGGAGGGCCAGAGACCCAGTACTTC.

The rearrangement joins TRBV19 to TRBJ2-4, with 10 positions matching TRBD1. V gave up 7 bases and J gave up 1 base; unmatched junction bases: 13. The CDR3 has 18 residues. Germline CDR1 LNHDA, CDR2 SQIVND (reference sequence). Here the CDR3 reads CASTGTGAPGGAKNIQYF. For the CDR3, the DNA is TGTGCCAGTACCGGGACAGGGGCCCCGGGGGGGGCCAAAAACATTCAGTACTTC. The complete variable domain, with remaining parts taken from reference TRBV19 and TRBJ2-4, reads DGGITQSPKYLFRKEGQNVTLSCEQNLNHDAMYWYRQDPGQGLRLIYYSQIVNDFQKGDIAEGYSVSREKKESFPLTVTSAQKNPTAFYLCASTGTGAPGGAKNIQYFGAGTRLSVL.